This T cell receptor beta chain was documented in a study of post-analysis software for immune sequencing data. Broader study findings: TRBV segments more frequent in patients than in controls numbered several and included TRBV5-6, TRBV5-1 and TRBV20-1. Comparison with controls showed significantly lower normalized Chao1 diversity in multiple sclerosis patients. Under the F measure, samples that were prepared in one batch clustered strongly together.

There are 15 residues in the CDR3. Trimming pared 3 bases from V and 1 base from J, leaving 11 bases between. Germline V gene data show CDR1 as SGHRS and CDR2 as YFSETQ. Unique molecular identifiers were carried by the TCR beta cDNA libraries. TCRdb re-derived calls from the PCR reads in MiXCR, one entry per CDR3 protein. Counted here are 750,000 to 900,000 distinct CDR3 sequences, around 45% occurring once; the ten biggest clones make up 4.9%. This clonotype has more than one count but fewer than ten. The antigen is not known. The chain couples TRBV5-1 to TRBJ1-5; D unresolved. The clonotype comes from a girl aged 5-17 years with multiple sclerosis. Sequences were obtained from blood. DNA of the CDR3: TGCGCCAGCAGCTCGGCACCAGGCAGCAATCAGCCCCAGCATTTT. This encodes CASSSAPGSNQPQHF.